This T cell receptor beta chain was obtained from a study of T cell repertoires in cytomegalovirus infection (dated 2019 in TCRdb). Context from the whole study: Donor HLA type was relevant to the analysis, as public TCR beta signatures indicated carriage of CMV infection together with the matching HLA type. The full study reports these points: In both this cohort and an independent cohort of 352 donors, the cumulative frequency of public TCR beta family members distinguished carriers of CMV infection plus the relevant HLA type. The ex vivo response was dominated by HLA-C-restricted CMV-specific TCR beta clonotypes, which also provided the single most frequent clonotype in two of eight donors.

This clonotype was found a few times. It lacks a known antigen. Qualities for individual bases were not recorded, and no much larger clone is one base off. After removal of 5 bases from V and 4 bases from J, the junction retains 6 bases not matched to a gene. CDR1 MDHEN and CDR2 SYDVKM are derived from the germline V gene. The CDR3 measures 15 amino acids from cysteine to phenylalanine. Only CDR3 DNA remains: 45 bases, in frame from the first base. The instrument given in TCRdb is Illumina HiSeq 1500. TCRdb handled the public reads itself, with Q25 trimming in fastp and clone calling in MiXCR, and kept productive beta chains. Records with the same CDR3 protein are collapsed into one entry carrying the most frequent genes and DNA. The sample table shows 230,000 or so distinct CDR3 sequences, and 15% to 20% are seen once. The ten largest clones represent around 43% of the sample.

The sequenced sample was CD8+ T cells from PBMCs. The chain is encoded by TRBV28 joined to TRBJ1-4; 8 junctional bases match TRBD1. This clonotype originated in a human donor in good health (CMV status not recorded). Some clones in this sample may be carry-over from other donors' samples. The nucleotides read TGTGCCAGCAGTCCGTCAGGGGGCCGTAATGAAAAACTGTTTTTT. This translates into CASSPSGGRNEKLFF.